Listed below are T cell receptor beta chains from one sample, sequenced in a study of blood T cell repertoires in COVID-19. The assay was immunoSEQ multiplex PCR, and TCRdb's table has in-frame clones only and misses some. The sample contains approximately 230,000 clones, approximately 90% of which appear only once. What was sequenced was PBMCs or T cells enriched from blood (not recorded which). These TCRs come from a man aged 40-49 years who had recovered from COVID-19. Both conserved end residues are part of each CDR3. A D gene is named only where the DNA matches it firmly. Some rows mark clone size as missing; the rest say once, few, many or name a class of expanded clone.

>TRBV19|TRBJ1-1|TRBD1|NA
CASSSQGVGFGTEAFF
TGTGCCAGTAGTTCGCAGGGGGTAGGTTTCGGCACTGAAGCTTTCTTT
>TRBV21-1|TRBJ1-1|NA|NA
CASSKRPNGRQGMNTEAFF
TGTGCCAGCAGCAAAAGGCCGAACGGACGACAGGGGATGAACACTGAAGCTTTCTTT
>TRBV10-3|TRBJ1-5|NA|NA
CATNGYSNQPQHF
TGTGCCACAAACGGGTATAGCAATCAGCCCCAGCATTTT
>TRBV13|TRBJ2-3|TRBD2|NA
CASSPTSGGSDTQYF
TGTGCCAGCAGCCCGACTAGCGGGGGTTCAGATACGCAGTATTTT
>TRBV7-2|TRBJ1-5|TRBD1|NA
CASSKGGQGAQQPQHF
TGTGCCAGCAGCAAGGGTGGACAGGGGGCGCAACAGCCCCAGCATTTT
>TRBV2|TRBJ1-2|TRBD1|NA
CASSRGQGPYGYTF
TGTGCCAGCAGTAGGGGACAGGGGCCCTATGGCTACACCTTC
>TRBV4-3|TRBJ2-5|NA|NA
CASSQFRLTLETQYF
TGCGCCAGCAGCCAATTCCGACTAACGCTGGAGACCCAGTACTTC
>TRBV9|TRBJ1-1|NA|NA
CASSATGNTEAFF
TGTGCCAGCAGCGCGACAGGGAACACTGAAGCTTTCTTT
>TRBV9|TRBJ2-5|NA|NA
CASSVGGGPPVETQYF
TGTGCCAGCAGCGTAGGTGGCGGGCCTCCGGTAGAGACCCAGTACTTC
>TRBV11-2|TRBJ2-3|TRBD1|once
CASSVGQGWSTDTQYF
TGTGCCAGCAGCGTGGGACAGGGCTGGAGCACAGATACGCAGTATTTT
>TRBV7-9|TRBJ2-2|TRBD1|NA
CASSRNDRGQYGELFF
TGTGCCAGCAGTCGAAACGACAGGGGGCAGTACGGGGAGCTGTTTTTT
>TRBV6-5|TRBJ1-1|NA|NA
CASSAQGNTEAFF
TGTGCCAGCAGCGCACAGGGGAACACTGAAGCTTTCTTT
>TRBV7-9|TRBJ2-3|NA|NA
CASSFQGHGTDTQYF
TGTGCCAGCAGCTTTCAGGGGCATGGAACAGATACGCAGTATTTT
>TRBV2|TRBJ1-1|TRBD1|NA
CARGTGGAFVTEAFF
TGTGCCAGAGGGACAGGGGGCGCGTTCGTTACTGAAGCTTTCTTT
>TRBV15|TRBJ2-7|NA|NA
CATSRDFSYEQYF
TGTGCCACCAGCAGGGACTTTTCCTACGAGCAGTACTTC
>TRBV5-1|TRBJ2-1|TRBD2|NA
CASSSGLAGAGEQFF
TGCGCCAGCAGCTCGGGACTAGCGGGAGCCGGCGAGCAGTTCTTC
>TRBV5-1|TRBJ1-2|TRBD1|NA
CASSWLRDRGHGYTF
TGCGCCAGCAGCTGGCTCCGGGACAGGGGGCACGGCTACACCTTC
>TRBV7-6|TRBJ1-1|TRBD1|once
CASSLVRKGTGVLNTEAFF
TGTGCCAGCAGCTTGGTTAGGAAGGGGACAGGGGTATTGAACACTGAAGCTTTCTTT
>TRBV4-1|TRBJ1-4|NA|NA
CASSHPLRGEKLFF
TGCGCCAGCAGCCATCCTCTACGGGGTGAAAAACTGTTTTTT
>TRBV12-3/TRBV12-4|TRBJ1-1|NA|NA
CASSLSSEAFF
TGTGCCAGCAGTTTGAGCTCTGAAGCTTTCTTT
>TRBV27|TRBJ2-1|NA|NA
CASSFRGRNNEQFF
TGTGCCAGCAGTTTCCGGGGGAGGAACAATGAGCAGTTCTTC
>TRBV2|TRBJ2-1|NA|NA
CASSGGAYNEQFF
TGTGCCAGCAGTGGCGGGGCCTACAATGAGCAGTTCTTC
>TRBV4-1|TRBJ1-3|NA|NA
CASSHLYRDISSTIYF
TGCGCCAGCAGCCACTTGTATCGGGACATCTCCAGCACAATATATTTT
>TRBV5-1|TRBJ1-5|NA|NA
CASSPTGGQQPQHF
TGCGCCAGCAGCCCGACGGGGGGACAACAGCCCCAGCATTTT
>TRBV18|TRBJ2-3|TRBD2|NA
CASSPALAGGVNTQYF
TGTGCCAGCTCACCTGCGCTAGCGGGAGGTGTGAATACGCAGTATTTT
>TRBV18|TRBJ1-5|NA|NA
CASSADSNQPQHF
TGTGCCAGCTCAGCAGATAGCAATCAGCCCCAGCATTTT
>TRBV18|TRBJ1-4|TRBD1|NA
CASSPEQGAGGEKLFF
TGTGCCAGCTCGCCGGAGCAGGGGGCTGGTGGGGAAAAACTGTTTTTT
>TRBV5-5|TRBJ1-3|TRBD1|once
CASSPRDRDSGNTIYF
TGTGCCAGCAGCCCGCGGGACAGGGACTCTGGAAACACCATATATTTT
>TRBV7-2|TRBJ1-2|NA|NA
CASSLARGYYGYTF
TGTGCCAGCAGCTTAGCGCGCGGATACTATGGCTACACCTTC
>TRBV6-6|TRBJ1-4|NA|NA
CASRRTVVNEKLFF
TGTGCCAGCAGAAGGACAGTCGTTAATGAAAAACTGTTTTTT
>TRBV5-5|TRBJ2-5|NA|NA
CASSPGSGETETQYF
TGTGCCAGCAGCCCGGGGTCGGGTGAGACGGAGACCCAGTACTTC
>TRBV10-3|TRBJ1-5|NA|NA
CAIRGPGEGQPQHF
TGTGCCATCAGGGGACCAGGGGAGGGTCAGCCCCAGCATTTT
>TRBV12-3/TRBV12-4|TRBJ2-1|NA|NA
CASSLSNEQFF
TGTGCCAGCAGTTTGAGCAATGAGCAGTTCTTC
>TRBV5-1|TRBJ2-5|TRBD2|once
CASSTPTGLAGPLGQETQYF
TGCGCCAGCAGCACCCCTACCGGGCTAGCGGGACCCTTGGGGCAAGAGACCCAGTACTTC
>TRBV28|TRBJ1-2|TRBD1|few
CASRIGTANYGYTF
TGTGCCAGCAGGATAGGGACAGCCAACTATGGCTACACCTTC
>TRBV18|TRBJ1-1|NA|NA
CASSPGNLNTEAFF
TGTGCCAGCTCCCCGGGGAACCTGAACACTGAAGCTTTCTTT
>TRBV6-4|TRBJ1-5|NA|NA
CATTYQPQHF
TGTGCCACCACTTATCAGCCCCAGCATTTT
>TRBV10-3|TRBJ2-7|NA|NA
CATGGSYEQYF
TGTGCCACCGGAGGCTCCTACGAGCAGTACTTC
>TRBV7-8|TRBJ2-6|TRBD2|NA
CASSPHPGGWDLTF
TGTGCCAGCAGCCCCCACCCGGGGGGGTGGGACCTGACTTTC
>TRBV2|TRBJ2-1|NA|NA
CASSESGLRYNEQFF
TGTGCCAGCAGTGAATCTGGACTTAGATACAATGAGCAGTTCTTC
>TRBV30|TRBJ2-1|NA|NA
CAWSVRGIPYNEQFF
TGTGCCTGGAGTGTACGGGGGATCCCCTACAATGAGCAGTTCTTC
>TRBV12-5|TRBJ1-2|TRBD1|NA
CASGRTGFDGYTF
TGTGCTAGTGGGAGGACAGGTTTTGATGGCTACACCTTC
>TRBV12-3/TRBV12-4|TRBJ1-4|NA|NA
CASSLTSRWKLFF
TGTGCCAGCAGTTTAACGAGCCGATGGAAACTGTTTTTT
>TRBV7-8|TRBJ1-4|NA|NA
CASSPRGSATNEKLFF
TGTGCCAGCAGCCCAAGGGGGTCGGCAACTAATGAAAAACTGTTTTTT
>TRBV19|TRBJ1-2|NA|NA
CASTPSRQNYGYTF
TGTGCCAGTACCCCCAGCAGGCAGAACTATGGCTACACCTTC
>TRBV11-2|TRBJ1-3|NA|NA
CASSEGSGNTIYF
TGTGCCAGCAGCGAGGGCTCTGGAAACACCATATATTTT
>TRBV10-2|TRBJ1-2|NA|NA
CASSGEQLYGYTF
TGCGCCAGCAGTGGAGAACAGCTCTATGGCTACACCTTC
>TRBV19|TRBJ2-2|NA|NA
CASRNRGTINTGELFF
TGTGCCAGTCGCAATCGGGGGACCATAAACACCGGGGAGCTGTTTTTT
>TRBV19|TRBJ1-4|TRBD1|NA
CASSIDALGTGNEKLFF
TGTGCCAGTAGTATAGATGCCCTCGGGACAGGGAATGAAAAACTGTTTTTT
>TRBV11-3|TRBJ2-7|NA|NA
CASSLDSDTSYEQYF
TGTGCCAGCAGCTTAGATTCGGACACCTCCTACGAGCAGTACTTC
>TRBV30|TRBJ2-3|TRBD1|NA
CAWSAGQGTDTQYF
TGTGCCTGGAGTGCGGGACAGGGAACAGATACGCAGTATTTT
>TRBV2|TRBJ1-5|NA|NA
CASSGTSGANQPQHF
TGTGCCAGCAGTGGAACCTCAGGGGCCAATCAGCCCCAGCATTTT
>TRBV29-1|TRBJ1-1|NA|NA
CSVEAYVGPAFF
TGCAGCGTTGAAGCGTACGTTGGGCCAGCTTTCTTT
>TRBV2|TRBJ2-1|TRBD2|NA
CASITRLAGAYNEQFF
TGTGCCAGCATCACGCGCCTAGCGGGAGCCTACAATGAGCAGTTCTTC
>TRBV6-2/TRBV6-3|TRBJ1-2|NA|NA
CASSYFLRGANYGYTF
TGTGCCAGCAGTTATTTTTTGCGAGGAGCTAACTATGGCTACACCTTC
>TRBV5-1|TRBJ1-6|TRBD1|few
CASSFSGQGKNSPLHF
TGCGCCAGCAGCTTTTCGGGACAGGGTAAAAATTCACCCCTCCACTTT
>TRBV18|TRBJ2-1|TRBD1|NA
CASSQDRGFSYNEQFF
TGTGCCAGCTCACAGGACAGGGGCTTCTCTTACAATGAGCAGTTCTTC
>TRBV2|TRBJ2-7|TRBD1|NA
CATTDRAVSYEQYF
TGTGCCACCACGGACAGGGCGGTCTCCTACGAGCAGTACTTC
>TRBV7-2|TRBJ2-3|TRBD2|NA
CASSSRLAGGPDTQYF
TGTGCCAGCAGCTCTAGACTAGCGGGAGGGCCAGATACGCAGTATTTT
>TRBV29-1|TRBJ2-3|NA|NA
CSVVRGTVDTQYF
TGCAGCGTTGTACGGGGTACGGTAGATACGCAGTATTTT